Listed below are T cell receptor beta chains from one sample, sequenced in a study of CD8 T cells in Susac syndrome. TCRdb re-called the immunoSEQ multiplex PCR reads through MiXCR, storing one row per CDR3 protein. This sample has roughly 150,000 distinct CDR3 sequences, with approximately 94% found just once. Sequences were obtained from CD4+ T cells from PBMCs. The source is a human donor with multiple sclerosis. The CDR3 runs from the conserved cysteine through the conserved F or W. Fields, in order: clone size, V gene, J gene, CDR3 protein. Size is stated for part of the rows, as once, few or many counts, or as a class when the clone is expanded.

NA	TRBV2	TRBJ1-5	CASSATGNQPQHF
NA	TRBV13	TRBJ2-6	CASRLFGGANVLTF
NA	TRBV29-1	TRBJ2-1	CSLGLAGYEQFF
once	TRBV7-9	TRBJ1-2	CASGIQESGYTF
once	TRBV30	TRBJ1-2	CAWKGVGGYTF
few	TRBV12-3/TRBV12-4	TRBJ1-2	CASSLDSTYGYTF
NA	TRBV20-1	TRBJ1-5	CSAVTGLGSNQPQHF
once	TRBV5-4	TRBJ1-1	CASSEGRRPTEAFF
NA	TRBV29-1	TRBJ2-7	CSVQGRGRQDF
NA	TRBV6-5	TRBJ1-2	CASGTRSTNYGYTF
NA	TRBV5-1	TRBJ1-1	CASSLNVALNTEAFF
NA	TRBV20-1	TRBJ2-3	CSAPLQGTDTQYF
NA	TRBV4-2	TRBJ2-5	CASSQGTGVMETQYF
few	TRBV7-9	TRBJ2-7	CASGGGRAYEQYF
NA	TRBV25-1	TRBJ2-7	CASARDSFYEQYF
NA	TRBV20-1	TRBJ2-5	CSAEILTGGETQYF
NA	TRBV6-6	TRBJ1-6	CASSLQGGSPLHF
NA	TRBV12-3/TRBV12-4	TRBJ2-7	CASKPSAPRGEQYF
NA	TRBV3-1	TRBJ1-3	CASSQGLRGTTGNTIYF
NA	TRBV10-3	TRBJ2-5	CAISPGAPIETQYF
NA	TRBV5-1	TRBJ1-1	CASKKGHAEAFF
NA	TRBV2	TRBJ2-7	CASGAVHEQYF
NA	TRBV7-9	TRBJ2-4	CASSFYSGSTGDIQYF
NA	TRBV11-2	TRBJ2-5	CASSWGQSETQYF
NA	TRBV4-3	TRBJ2-7	CASSQDRGAVYEQYF
NA	TRBV5-1	TRBJ1-5	CASSLEGRNNQPQHF
NA	TRBV7-2	TRBJ1-5	CASSLAQGLNQPQHF
NA	TRBV12-5	TRBJ2-3	CASGAPGTDTQYF
once	TRBV6-5	TRBJ2-1	CASSYSRDRLNEQFF
NA	TRBV4-1	TRBJ2-6	CASSQVGNAGANVLTF
NA	TRBV4-1	TRBJ2-5	CASSQMAGSQETQYF
NA	TRBV25-1	TRBJ2-3	CASNPLAGRGTDTQYF
once	TRBV10-3	TRBJ1-2	CATESGTGGGKGYTF
NA	TRBV27	TRBJ1-1	CASSLARNTEAFF
NA	TRBV12-3/TRBV12-4	TRBJ2-2	CASSGTSYTGELFF